A single sample gave rise to the 17 T cell receptor beta chains below, sequenced in a study of cytomegalovirus exposure and HLA in healthy donors. 13 Jbeta primers and 60 Vbeta primers were used for the PCR. Some clones are missing from TCRdb's copy, which holds only in-frame ones; the method was immunoSEQ multiplex PCR. This sample has approximately 180,000 clones; roughly 81% occur once, and the top ten carry approximately 5%. Material: PBMCs. These TCRs come from a woman under 30 in good health and CMV-seropositive.

The J gene is TRBJ1-4, the V gene TRBV7-2; 11 bases map to TRBD1. This CDR3 is 15 amino acids long. With V trimmed by 4 bases and J by 7 bases, 5 bases remained unmatched. Germline V CDR1 and CDR2: SGHTA, FQGNSA. The CDR3 bases are TGTGCCAGCAGCTCAGGACAGGGGGCCGTTGAAAAACTGTTTTTT. This translates into CASSSGQGAVEKLFF.

The gene calls are TRBV5-8 and TRBJ1-1; unclear D gene. Germline V gene lookup returns CDR1 SGHTS and CDR2 YDEGEE. Trimming took off 2 bases at V and 9 bases at J, with 8 bases between the two ends. The CDR3 is 11 residues long. Here the CDR3 DNA reads TGTGCCAGCAGCTTTGTAGATCAAGCTTTCTTT. Translating gives CASSFVDQAFF.

The chain has TRBV20-1 and TRBJ1-1; D unclear. V was cut by 6 bases and J by 7 bases, with 9 bases left in between. The CDR3 consists of 10 residues. Germline lookup yields CDR1 DFQATT and CDR2 SNEGSKA (reference sequence). The CDR3 loop reads CSALSGEAFF. The CDR3, as DNA: TGCAGTGCCCTTTCGGGTGAAGCTTTCTTT.

This clone was seen just once. The chain employs TRBV4-1 and TRBJ2-1; TRBD2 matches 9 bases. CDR3 length: 21 amino acids. Germline V gene data show CDR1 as MGHRA and CDR2 as YSYEKL. V lost 0 bases to trimming and J lost 2 bases; unmatched junction nucleotides: 17. The CDR3 bases are TGCGCCAGCAGCCAAGATTGGTCGGGCCTAGCGGGGTCGACGGCCTACAATGAGCAGTTCTTC. As protein: CASSQDWSGLAGSTAYNEQFF.

In its sample, this clone was seen once. The chain couples TRBV7-9 to TRBJ2-2; D may be TRBD1 (6 bases). Germline assignment: CDR1 SEHNR and CDR2 FQNEAQ (reference sequence). CDR3 length: 13 residues. Between the trimmed V and J ends, which lost 5 bases and 6 bases, there was a span of 10 bases. Here the CDR3 DNA reads TGTGCCAGCAGCCCAGGGGCCTCCGGGGAGCTGTTTTTT. Residues: CASSPGASGELFF.

The J gene is TRBJ1-1, the V gene TRBV7-8; the D gene is possibly TRBD1 (6 bases). CDR1 SGHVS and CDR2 FQNEAQ come from the germline V gene. V was clipped by 5 bases and J by 7 bases, with 8 bases between them. This CDR3 is built from 11 residues. DNA for the CDR3: TGTGCCAGCAGCGTACAGGGTGAAGCTTTCTTT. Translation gives CASSVQGEAFF. Drawing the rest from reference TRBV7-8 and TRBJ1-1, the complete variable domain is GAGVSQSPRYKVAKRGQDVALRCDPISGHVSLFWYQQALGQGPEFLTYFQNEAQLDKSGLPSDRFFAERPEGSVSTLKIQRTQQEDSAVYLCASSVQGEAFFGQGTRLTVV.

The rearrangement links TRBV13 to TRBJ1-6; 8 bases are a match to TRBD1. This CDR3 has 16 amino acids. Germline values: CDR1 PRHDT, CDR2 FYEKMQ (reference sequence). V lost 5 bases to trimming and J lost 3 bases; unmatched junction nucleotides: 6. The CDR3 DNA reads TGTGCCAGCAGCGCCAAAGACAGGGGCTATAATTCACCCCTCCACTTT. Protein: CASSAKDRGYNSPLHF.

The rearrangement uses TRBV7-9 and TRBJ1-4; a weak D match, TRBD1 (6 bases). CDR3 size: 14 residues. V was clipped by 8 bases and J by 7 bases, with 17 bases between them. Germline CDR1 reads SEHNR; CDR2 reads FQNEAQ (reference sequence). The CDR3 sequence: CASGEKGGGEKLFF. The CDR3 DNA reads as TGTGCCAGCGGTGAGAAGGGAGGGGGTGAAAAACTGTTTTTT.

A few counts support this clone. The chain links TRBV9 to TRBJ2-4; D possibly corresponds to TRBD1 (5 bases). Germline V gene data show CDR1 as SGDLS and CDR2 as YYNGEE. The ends were cut back, 0 bases at V and 6 bases at J, with 13 bases in the middle. The CDR3 sequence is 15 residues long. Written as DNA, the CDR3 is TGTGCCAGCAGCGTAGAATCAGGGTCGGGAAACATTCAGTACTTC. As protein: CASSVESGSGNIQYF.

This clone occurred a few times. The V call is TRBV5-4, the J call TRBJ2-1, with 8 nucleotides matching TRBD2. This CDR3 contains 15 residues. The V gene's germline CDR1 is SGHNT and CDR2 YYREEE (reference sequence). With V trimmed by 4 bases and J by 8 bases, 11 bases remained unmatched. In DNA form, the CDR3 reads TGTGCCAGCAGCCCGGGGGGGCCATTATCTCATGAGCAGTTCTTC. It translates to CASSPGGPLSHEQFF.

The J gene is TRBJ1-1, the V gene TRBV10-1; maybe TRBD1 (5 bases). The CDR3 has 15 amino acids. Germline V gene lookup returns CDR1 WNHNN and CDR2 SYGVQD (reference sequence). The V end lost 3 bases, the J end lost 1 base, and 12 bases lay between the germline ends. The CDR3 loop is CASSEIPGENTEAFF. The CDR3 DNA follows: TGCGCCAGCAGTGAAATCCCGGGGGAGAACACTGAAGCTTTCTTT.

This sequence joins TRBV10-3 and TRBJ2-6; 12 bases are shared with TRBD1. The V gene's germline CDR1 is ENHRY and CDR2 SYGVKD. Losses at the gene ends were 4 bases for V and 4 bases for J; bases not matched to a gene: 5. This CDR3 has 17 residues. CDR3: CAISGGTGGQGANVLTF. CDR3 coding DNA: TGTGCCATCAGTGGCGGGACAGGGGGCCAAGGGGCCAACGTCCTGACTTTC.

The genes are TRBV5-4 and TRBJ1-2; no firm D call. CDR3 length: 14 amino acids. Trimming left V 0 bases short and J 4 bases short, with 10 bases between. Germline assignment: CDR1 SGHNT and CDR2 YYREEE (reference sequence). This CDR3 reads CASSLGPPPYGYTF. The CDR3 region has the DNA TGTGCCAGCAGCTTGGGGCCCCCACCCTATGGCTACACCTTC.

The chain uses TRBV7-9 and TRBJ2-7; the D is unclear. Trimming cost V 3 bases and J 7 bases, with 16 bases left between them. CDR1 and CDR2 from the germline V gene are SEHNR and FQNEAQ (reference sequence). The CDR3 consists of 14 residues. CDR3 region: CASSFVTSASEQYF. The DNA for the CDR3 is TGTGCCAGCAGCTTTGTGACATCAGCATCGGAGCAGTACTTC.

The V and J genes are TRBV6-5 and TRBJ1-1, with a tentative D call TRBD1 (5 bases). V shed 0 bases and J shed 4 bases, with 12 bases lying between them. In germline, CDR1 is MNHEY, CDR2 SVGAGI. The CDR3 sequence is 15 residues long. CDR3 residues: CASSYSMGGSTEAFF. The CDR3 bases are TGTGCCAGCAGTTACTCGATGGGGGGGAGCACTGAAGCTTTCTTT.

This chain uses TRBV6-8 with TRBJ2-5; D might be TRBD1 (5 bases). The germline V gene encodes CDR1 MNHGY and CDR2 SAAAGT. CDR3 length: 11 residues. Between the trimmed V and J ends, which lost 8 bases and 2 bases, there was a span of 6 bases. CDR3 nucleotides: TGTGCCAGCGCAGGGCAAGAGACCCAGTACTTC. It yields the protein CASAGQETQYF.

V is TRBV6-1 and J is TRBJ1-2; D ambiguous. Germline CDR1 reads MNHNS; CDR2 reads SASEGT. V lost 8 bases and J lost 0, with 7 bases in between. The CDR3 length is 12 residues. The CDR3, as DNA: TGTGCCAGCGTGGGCGCTAACTATGGCTACACCTTC. Translating it yields CASVGANYGYTF.